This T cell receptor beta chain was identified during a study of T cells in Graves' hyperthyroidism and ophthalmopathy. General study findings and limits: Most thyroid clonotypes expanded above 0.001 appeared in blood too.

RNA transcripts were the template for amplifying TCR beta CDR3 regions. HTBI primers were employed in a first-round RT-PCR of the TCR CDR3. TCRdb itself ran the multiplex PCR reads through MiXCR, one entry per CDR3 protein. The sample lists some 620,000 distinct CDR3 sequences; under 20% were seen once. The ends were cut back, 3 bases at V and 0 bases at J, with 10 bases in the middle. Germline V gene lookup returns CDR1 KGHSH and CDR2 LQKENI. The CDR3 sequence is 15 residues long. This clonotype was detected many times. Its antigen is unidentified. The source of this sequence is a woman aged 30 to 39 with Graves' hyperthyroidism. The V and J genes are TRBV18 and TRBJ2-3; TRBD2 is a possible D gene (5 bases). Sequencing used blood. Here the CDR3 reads CASSPLRTSTDTQYF. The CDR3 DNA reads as TGTGCCAGCTCACCCCTCAGGACTAGCACAGATACGCAGTATTTT.